This T cell receptor beta chain is drawn from a study of CD8+CD57+ T cells in acquired aplastic anemia. Study-level background: The study obtained an average of 3.2 ug of DNA from sorted CD4+ and CD8+ cells. The study obtained 8.5 million to 12 million reads on average for CD4+ cells from healthy donors. Study-level results: Any difference that existed in CD8+ Simpson's diversity between patients and controls was not significant. Sharing between patients and controls was observed for about 27 CD8+ CDR3 sequences.

Per germline, CDR1 SGHTA and CDR2 FQGNSA. Trimming removed 6 bases from V and 4 bases from J, with 9 bases in between. The CDR3 contains 12 residues. Template material for TCR beta VDJ and CDR3 profiling consisted of genomic DNA. TCRdb reprocessed the reads with MiXCR, giving one entry per CDR3 protein. The data contain about 210,000 distinct CDR3 sequences, roughly 55% of them singletons. This clonotype was picked up a small number of times. What it recognizes is unknown. The chain carries TRBV7-2 and TRBJ1-1; no definite D call. The source is a human donor in good health. The sample comprised sorted CD4+, CD8+, or CD8+CD57+ T cells (not recorded which) from PBMCs. The DNA for the CDR3 is TGTGCCAGCAGTTTACGGATCACTGAAGCTTTCTTT. Protein: CASSLRITEAFF.